The 19 T cell receptor beta chains below were found in one sample sequenced in a study of shared clonotypes between healthy human individuals. The repertoire was sequenced with immunoSEQ multiplex PCR; TCRdb's copy has only in-frame clones and lacks some. The data contain about 1,800,000 clones, approximately 94% of them singletons. Only CD45RO-negative cells positively selected for CCR7 counted as naive CD8 cells, so terminally differentiated effector memory CD45RA+ cells were excluded. The sequenced material came from naive CD8+ T cells sorted from blood. All receptors come from a man aged 18 to 29 in good health.

The chain recombines TRBV27 with TRBJ2-2; D could derive from TRBD1 or TRBD2 (5 bases each). CDR3 length equals 11 residues. Germline CDR1 and CDR2: MNHEY and SMNVEV (reference sequence). V dropped 8 bases and J dropped 6 bases, with 7 bases sitting between them. In nucleotides, the CDR3 is TGTGCCAGCGAGGGGTCCGGGGAGCTGTTTTTT. It translates to CASEGSGELFF.

The chain links TRBV5-6 to TRBJ1-1; D remains ambiguous. The ends were cut back, 3 bases at V and 6 bases at J, with 12 bases in the middle. Germline loops: CDR1 SGHDT, CDR2 YYEEEE. The CDR3 runs 13 residues. CDR3 bases: TGTGCCAGCAGCTCGTGGGCGGAACCTGAAGCTTTCTTT. Amino acid sequence: CASSSWAEPEAFF.

The CDR3 sequence: CASSQALFLDVWGYTF. CDR3 DNA sequence: TGCGCCAGCAGCCAAGCTCTATTTCTGGACGTCTGGGGCTACACCTTC. The chain is built from TRBV4-1 and TRBJ1-2; D remains unclear. V gave up 1 base and J gave up 8 bases, with 20 bases separating them. The CDR3 totals 16 residues. In germline, CDR1 is MGHRA, CDR2 YSYEKL.

The chain couples TRBV2 to TRBJ1-4, with D hard to call. V was trimmed by 6 bases and J by 1 base, leaving 15 bases between them. Germline CDR1 SNHLY, CDR2 FYNNEI. The CDR3 spans 16 residues. The CDR3 nucleotides are TGTGCCAGCAGAGCCGGTTCATATGGAACTAATGAAAAACTGTTTTTT. It encodes CASRAGSYGTNEKLFF.

The chain carries TRBV5-6 and TRBJ1-6; no firm D call. The CDR3 contains 13 residues. Trimming took off 4 bases at V and 6 bases at J, with 8 bases between the two ends. In germline, CDR1 is SGHDT, CDR2 YYEEEE. This CDR3 reads CASSPYFNSPLHF. CDR3 in DNA: TGTGCCAGCAGCCCGTACTTTAATTCACCCCTCCACTTT.

The chain combines TRBV27 with TRBJ2-7, with TRBD1 matching 8 bases. The V gene end was trimmed by 6 bases and the J gene end by 2 bases; junction bases not matched to a gene: 3. CDR1 and CDR2 (germline): MNHEY, SMNVEV (reference sequence). The CDR3 has 13 residues. CDR3: CASRSTGAYEQYF. In DNA form, the CDR3 reads TGTGCCAGCAGGTCGACAGGGGCCTACGAGCAGTACTTC.

As for this clone: The same CDR3 arises from other DNA sequences in this sample as well. This chain links TRBV7-9 with TRBJ2-7; 8 positions agree with TRBD1. The germline gives CDR1 SEHNR, CDR2 FQNEAQ (reference sequence). The junction had 5 bases not matched to a gene; V was cut back by 5 bases and J by 2 bases. The CDR3 totals 14 residues. For the CDR3, the DNA is TGTGCCAGCAGCCCCCCAGGGGGCGCCTACGAGCAGTACTTC. This sequence encodes CASSPPGGAYEQYF.

V is TRBV11-2 and J is TRBJ1-1; TRBD1 is a possible D gene (6 bases). Trimming left V 2 bases short and J 0 bases short, with 19 bases between. The CDR3 sequence is 18 residues long. Per the germline V gene, CDR1 is SGHAT and CDR2 is FQNNGV. The CDR3 is CASSLYVGGPAMNTEAFF. CDR3 nucleotides: TGTGCCAGCAGCTTATACGTTGGGGGCCCTGCTATGAACACTGAAGCTTTCTTT.

Concerning this clone itself: The same CDR3 can be traced to other DNA sequences in this sample. V gene TRBV13 combines with J gene TRBJ2-7; D unresolved. This CDR3 contains 13 residues. The V gene's germline CDR1 is PRHDT and CDR2 FYEKMQ (reference sequence). The V gene lost 1 base and the J gene lost 0 bases, with 4 bases spanning the gap. The CDR3 is CASSLVGSYEQYF. Here the CDR3 DNA reads TGTGCCAGCAGCTTAGTCGGCTCCTACGAGCAGTACTTC.

V gene TRBV6-1 combines with J gene TRBJ2-2; D unclear. Germline CDR1 MNHNS, CDR2 SASEGT. The CDR3 consists of 13 residues. Trimming took off 2 bases at V and 8 bases at J, with 9 bases between the two ends. CDR3: CASSEFQLGELFF. CDR3 bases: TGTGCCAGCAGTGAATTTCAACTGGGGGAGCTGTTTTTT.

The chain joins TRBV2 to TRBJ2-7; D is unresolved. Germline CDR1 SNHLY, CDR2 FYNNEI. The CDR3 has 15 residues. The ends were cut back, 6 bases at V and 4 bases at J, with 19 bases in the middle. CDR3 DNA sequence: TGTGCCAGCAGCCATCCCCAGGTTCAATTGTACGAGCAGTACTTC. Its protein is CASSHPQVQLYEQYF. Complete variable domain (other parts from reference TRBV2 and TRBJ2-7): EPEVTQTPSHQVTQMGQEVILRCVPISNHLYFYWYRQILGQKVEFLVSFYNNEISEKSEIFDDQFSVERPDGSNFTLKIRSTKLEDSAMYFCASSHPQVQLYEQYFGPGTRLTVT.

The CDR3 coding sequence is TGCGCCAGCAGCCAGAGACCCGGACTAGAACTAGGTGAGCAGTTCTTC. As protein: CASSQRPGLELGEQFF. This chain links TRBV4-1 with TRBJ2-1; 7 nucleotides line up with TRBD2. After removal of 3 bases from V and 9 bases from J, the junction contained 14 bases not matched to a gene. The CDR3 runs 16 residues. The germline gives CDR1 MGHRA, CDR2 YSYEKL.

The chain is built from TRBV11-3 and TRBJ2-1; 7 bases map to TRBD2. This CDR3 is built from 17 residues. Per the germline V gene, CDR1 is SGHNT and CDR2 is YENEEA. Germline trimming cut 0 bases from V and 0 bases from J; bases unmatched to any gene: 5. The CDR3 sequence is CASSLDLGGSSYNEQFF. The DNA for the CDR3 is TGTGCCAGCAGCTTAGATTTGGGGGGGAGCTCCTACAATGAGCAGTTCTTC.

The rearrangement uses TRBV19 and TRBJ2-7; 9 bases line up with TRBD1. V lost 7 bases and J lost 2; bases outside the gene matches: 12. The CDR3 covers 16 residues. Germline CDR1 and CDR2: LNHDA and SQIVND (reference sequence). The CDR3 region has the DNA TGTGCCAGTAATCCAACCGGGACAGGGCGACCCTACGAGCAGTACTTC. Protein product: CASNPTGTGRPYEQYF.

CDR3 amino acids: CASLPGQGEAFF. CDR3 coding DNA: TGTGCCAGCCTCCCGGGACAGGGCGAAGCTTTCTTT. The rearrangement joins TRBV7-8 to TRBJ1-1; 9 bases match TRBD1. The junction had 6 bases not matched to a gene; V was cut back by 8 bases and J by 8 bases. Germline-derived CDR1 and CDR2 are SGHVS and FQNEAQ. This CDR3 spans 12 amino acids.

The rearrangement uses TRBV5-5 and TRBJ1-2; D remains unclear. The CDR3 spans 15 residues. V was trimmed by 0 bases and J by 1 base, leaving 10 bases between them. Germline V gene data show CDR1 as SGHKS and CDR2 as YYEKEE (reference sequence). The CDR3 loop reads CASSLVQDYNYGYTF. The CDR3 DNA reads TGTGCCAGCAGCTTGGTGCAGGATTATAACTATGGCTACACCTTC.

The chain employs TRBV27 and TRBJ2-1, with a possible D match to TRBD1 (5 bases). From germline, CDR1 is MNHEY and CDR2 SMNVEV (reference sequence). V lost 6 bases and J 1 base, leaving 10 bases between the germline ends. The CDR3 length is 14 residues. The CDR3 loop reads CASSPDTSYNEQFF. As DNA, the CDR3 is TGTGCCAGCAGCCCGGACACATCCTACAATGAGCAGTTCTTC.

This clone was observed once. This specimen includes other DNA sequences encoding the same CDR3. J is TRBJ2-1 and V is TRBV5-6; D uncertain. This CDR3 is built from 11 residues. Trimming removed 5 bases at V and 8 bases at J, with 8 bases between. The germline V gene has CDR1 SGHDT and CDR2 YYEEEE. The CDR3 DNA is TGTGCCAGCAGTTTCTCCGATGAGCAGTTCTTC. Translating gives CASSFSDEQFF.

The V and J genes are TRBV4-3 and TRBJ2-7; possibly TRBD1 for D (6 bases). Trimming took off 0 bases at V and 3 bases at J, with 15 bases between the two ends. Germline V gives CDR1 LGHNA, CDR2 YSLEER. This CDR3 comprises 16 residues. The CDR3 DNA sequence: TGCGCCAGCAGCCAAGAGGCCCGGGACACGCTCTACGAGCAGTACTTC. This encodes CASSQEARDTLYEQYF.